This T cell receptor (beta chain) was identified in a study of vaccination and CD4 T cells after COVID-19. Background on the study: Cells received overlapping spike peptides from SARS-CoV-2, HCoV-NL63, HCoV-OC43 and HCoV-229E as stimulation.

There are a few counts of this clonotype. Its antigen is undetermined. CD4+ T cells that had been cultured provided DNA sequenced with the Oncomine TCR Beta short-read assay. TCRdb redid the calling of the PCR reads with MiXCR, one entry per CDR3 protein. The table lists around 20,000 distinct CDR3 sequences, approximately 40% of them singletons. Treatment specified: roughly 10-day PBMC culture with coronavirus spike peptide pools or control peptides (ViraFEST assay). With peptide pools, ViraFEST first expanded antigen-specific T cells and afterwards sequenced their TCRs. Germline CDR1 LNHDA, CDR2 SQIVND (reference sequence). The ends lost 10 bases at V and 5 bases at J; junction bases unmatched: 11. This CDR3 contains 14 residues.

The clonotype originates from a human donor who had recovered from COVID-19. This specimen was CD4+ T cells from blood, cultured in vitro, taken after SARS-CoV-2 vaccination. The J gene is TRBJ2-5, the V gene TRBV19; TRBD2 aligns across 9 bases. CDR3 coding DNA: TGTGCCACTGGAGCTAGCGGGACGGGGGAGACCCAGTACTTC. Translated, it gives CATGASGTGETQYF.